This T cell receptor (beta chain) was sequenced during a study of cytomegalovirus exposure and HLA in healthy donors. Researchers ran the PCR with 60 Vbeta and 13 Jbeta primers. Method: immunoSEQ multiplex PCR; TCRdb's copy keeps in-frame clones and lacks some. The table records tens of thousands of clones, approximately 80% of them present only once. What was sequenced was PBMCs. This TCR was sampled from a woman aged 25-40 years in good health and CMV-seronegative.

DNA of the CDR3: TGCGCCAGCGGTGCCGGGAGTGGCTACACCTTC. Translated: CASGAGSGYTF. V gene TRBV4-1 combines with J gene TRBJ1-2, with unresolved D. Germline V gene data show CDR1 as MGHRA and CDR2 as YSYEKL. This CDR3 has 11 residues. V was cut by 8 bases and J by 7 bases, with 11 bases left in between.